This record looks at one T cell receptor (beta chain) sequence and its context. Its antigen is currently unknown. These data come from a study of neoadjuvant anti-PD-1 for oral cavity cancer. For the study at large: Patients without progression got a fourth dose around day 43.

Study-level points and caveats: With three patients per group, TCR findings need larger cohorts.

Time point reported: after neoadjuvant nivolumab, at surgical resection. Blood libraries mostly used about 0.5 ug genomic DNA, six replicates each. Method: immunoSEQ multiplex PCR; TCRdb's copy keeps in-frame clones and lacks some. The sample gives some 9,800 clones, approximately 59% of which show up once; about 4.5% is in the top ten. The CDR3 runs to 14 residues. From germline, CDR1 is SGHRS and CDR2 YFSETQ. Trimming took 0 bases from V and 1 from J, leaving 8 bases between them. This receptor was obtained from a person aged 40 to 85 with oral cavity squamous cell carcinoma. J is TRBJ2-7 and V is TRBV5-1, with D uncertain. Sequences were derived from PBMCs, sampled after nivolumab (anti-PD-1) treatment. The CDR3 protein is CASSLDALSYEQYF. The CDR3 coding sequence is TGCGCCAGCAGCTTGGATGCCCTATCCTACGAGCAGTACTTC.